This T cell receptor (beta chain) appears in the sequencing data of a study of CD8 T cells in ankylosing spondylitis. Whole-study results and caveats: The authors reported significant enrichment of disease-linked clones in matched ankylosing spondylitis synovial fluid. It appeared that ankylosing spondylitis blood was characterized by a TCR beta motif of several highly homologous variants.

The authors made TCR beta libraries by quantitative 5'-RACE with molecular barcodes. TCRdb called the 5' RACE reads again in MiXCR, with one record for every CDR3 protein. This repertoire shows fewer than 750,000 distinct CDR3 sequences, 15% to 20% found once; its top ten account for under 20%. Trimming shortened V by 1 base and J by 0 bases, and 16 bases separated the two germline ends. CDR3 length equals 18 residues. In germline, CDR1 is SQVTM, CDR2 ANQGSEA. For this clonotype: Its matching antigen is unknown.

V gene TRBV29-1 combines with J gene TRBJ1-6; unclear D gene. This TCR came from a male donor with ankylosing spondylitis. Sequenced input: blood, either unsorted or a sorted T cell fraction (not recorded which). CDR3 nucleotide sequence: TGCAGCGTTGAAGGTATCGGCAGTTTGAGCTCCTATAATTCACCCCTCCACTTT. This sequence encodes CSVEGIGSLSSYNSPLHF.